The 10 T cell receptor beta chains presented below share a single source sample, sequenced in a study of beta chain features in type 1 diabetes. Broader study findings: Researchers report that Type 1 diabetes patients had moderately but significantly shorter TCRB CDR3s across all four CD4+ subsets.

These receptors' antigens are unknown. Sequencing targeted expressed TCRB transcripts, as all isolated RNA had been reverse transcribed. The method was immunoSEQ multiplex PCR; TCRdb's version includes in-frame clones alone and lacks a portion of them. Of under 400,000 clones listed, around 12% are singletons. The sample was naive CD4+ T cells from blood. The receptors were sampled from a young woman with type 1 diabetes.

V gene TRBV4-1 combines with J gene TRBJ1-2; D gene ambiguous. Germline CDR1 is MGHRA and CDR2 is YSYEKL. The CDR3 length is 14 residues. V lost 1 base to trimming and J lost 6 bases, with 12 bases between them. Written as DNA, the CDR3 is TGCGCCAGCAGCCAAGGGGCAGACGGGAATGGCTACACCTTC. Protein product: CASSQGADGNGYTF.

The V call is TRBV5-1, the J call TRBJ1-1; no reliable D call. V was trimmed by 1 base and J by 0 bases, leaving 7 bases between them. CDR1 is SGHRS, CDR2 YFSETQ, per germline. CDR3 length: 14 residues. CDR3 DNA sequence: TGCGCCAGCAGCTTGACAGATATGAACACTGAAGCTTTCTTT. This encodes CASSLTDMNTEAFF.

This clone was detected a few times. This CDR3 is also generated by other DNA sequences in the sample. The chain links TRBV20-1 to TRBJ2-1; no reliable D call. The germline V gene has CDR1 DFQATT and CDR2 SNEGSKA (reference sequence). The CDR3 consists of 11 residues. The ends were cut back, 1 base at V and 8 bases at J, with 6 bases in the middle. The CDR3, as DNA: TGCAGTGCTAGAGGCGGAGATGAGCAGTTCTTC. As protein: CSARGGDEQFF.

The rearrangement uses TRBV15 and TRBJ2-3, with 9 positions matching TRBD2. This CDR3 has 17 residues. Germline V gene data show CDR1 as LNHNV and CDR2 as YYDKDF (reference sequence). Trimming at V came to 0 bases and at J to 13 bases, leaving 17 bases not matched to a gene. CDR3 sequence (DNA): TGTGCCACCAGCAGAGATTTTGCTAGCGGGGAGCAGATACGGAAGTATTTT. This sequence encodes CATSRDFASGEQIRKYF.

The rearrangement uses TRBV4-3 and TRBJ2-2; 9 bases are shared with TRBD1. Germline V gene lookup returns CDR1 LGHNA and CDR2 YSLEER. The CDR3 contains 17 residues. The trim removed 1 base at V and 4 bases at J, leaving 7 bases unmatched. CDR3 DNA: TGCGCCAGCAGCCAAGCCCCAGGACAGGGGACCACCGGGGAGCTGTTTTTT. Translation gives CASSQAPGQGTTGELFF.

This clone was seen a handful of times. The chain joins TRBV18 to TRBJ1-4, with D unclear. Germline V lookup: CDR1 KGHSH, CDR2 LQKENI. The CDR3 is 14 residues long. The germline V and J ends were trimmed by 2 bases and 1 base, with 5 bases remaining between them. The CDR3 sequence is CASSPGGTNEKLFF. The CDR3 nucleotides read TGTGCCAGCTCACCAGGCGGAACTAATGAAAAACTGTTTTTT.

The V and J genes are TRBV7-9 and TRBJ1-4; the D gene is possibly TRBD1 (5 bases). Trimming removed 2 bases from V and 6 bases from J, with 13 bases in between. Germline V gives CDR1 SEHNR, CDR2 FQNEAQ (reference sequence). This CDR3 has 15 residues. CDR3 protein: CASSLRVGGDEKLFF. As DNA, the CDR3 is TGTGCCAGCAGCTTAAGAGTCGGGGGAGATGAAAAACTGTTTTTT.

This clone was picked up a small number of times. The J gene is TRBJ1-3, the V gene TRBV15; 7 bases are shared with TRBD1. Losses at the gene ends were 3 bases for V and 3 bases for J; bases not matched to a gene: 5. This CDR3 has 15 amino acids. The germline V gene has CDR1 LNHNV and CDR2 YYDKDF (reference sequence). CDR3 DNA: TGTGCCACCAGCAGCAGACAGGGCATTGGAAACACCATATATTTT. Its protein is CATSSRQGIGNTIYF.

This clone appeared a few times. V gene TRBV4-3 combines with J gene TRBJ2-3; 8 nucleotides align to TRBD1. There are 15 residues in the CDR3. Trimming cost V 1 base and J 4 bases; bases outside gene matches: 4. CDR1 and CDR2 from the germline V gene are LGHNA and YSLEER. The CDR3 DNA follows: TGCGCCAGCAGCCAAGGGACAGGGAGGCCAGATACGCAGTATTTT. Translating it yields CASSQGTGRPDTQYF.

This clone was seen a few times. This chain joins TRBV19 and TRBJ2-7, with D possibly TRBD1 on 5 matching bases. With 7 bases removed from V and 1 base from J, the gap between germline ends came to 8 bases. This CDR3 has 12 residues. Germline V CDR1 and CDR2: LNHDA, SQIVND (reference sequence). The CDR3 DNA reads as TGTGCCAGTAAGGACACGTCCTACGAGCAGTACTTC. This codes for CASKDTSYEQYF. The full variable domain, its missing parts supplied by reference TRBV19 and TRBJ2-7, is DGGITQSPKYLFRKEGQNVTLSCEQNLNHDAMYWYRQDPGQGLRLIYYSQIVNDFQKGDIAEGYSVSREKKESFPLTVTSAQKNPTAFYLCASKDTSYEQYFGPGTRLTVT.